One sample yielded the 12 T cell receptor beta chains listed below, sequenced in a study of T cell clusters in autoimmune cytopenias. Multiplex touch-down PCR amplified TRB using TRB-A and TRB-B pools in one tube. TCRdb reanalyzed the multiplex PCR reads, giving one entry per CDR3 protein sequence and no DNA. Its table records 15,000 or so distinct CDR3 sequences. Each sample's input was roughly 250 ng genomic DNA, about 38,000 genome equivalents. The sample taken for sequencing was peripheral blood. The receptors here all came from a human donor with an autoimmune cytopenia or autoimmune hepatitis (not recorded which).

This sequence joins TRBV20-1 and TRBJ1-2; there is no DNA to check the TCRdb D call of TRBD1. Germline V gene sequence: CDR1 DFQATT, CDR2 SNEGSKA (reference sequence). The CDR3 consists of 12 residues. This CDR3 is CSARPPGWGYTF.

The chain recombines TRBV30 with TRBJ2-5; TCRdb indicates TRBD2, and absent DNA this call remains unverified. CDR1 is GTSNPN and CDR2 is SVGIG in the germline V gene (reference sequence). This CDR3 has 12 residues. CDR3 loop: CAIGRESETQYF.

According to its frequency, this clonotype is medium-sized. J is TRBJ2-1 and V is TRBV30; the D call from TCRdb, TRBD2, cannot be confirmed without DNA. The germline gives CDR1 GTSNPN, CDR2 SVGIG (reference sequence). CDR3 length: 14 amino acids. CDR3 loop: CAWRGTSRSNEQFF. The full variable domain, with the rest looked up from reference TRBV30 and TRBJ2-1, is SQTIHQWPATLVQPVGSPLSLECTVEGTSNPNLYWYRQAAGRGLQLLFYSVGIGQISSEVPQNLSASRPQDRQFILSSKKLLLSDSGFYLCAWRGTSRSNEQFFGPGTRLTVL.

V and J are TRBV11-1 and TRBJ2-7; TCRdb designates TRBD1, a call that cannot be tested without DNA. Germline CDR1 and CDR2: SGHAT and FQDESV (reference sequence). The CDR3 is 16 residues long. This CDR3 reads CASSLVPGTGSYEQYF.

This clonotype is identified as medium-sized from frequency. This chain uses TRBV29-1 with TRBJ2-1; checking the TCRdb D call of TRBD2 is not possible without DNA. Germline CDR1 and CDR2: SQVTM and ANQGSEA. This CDR3 comprises 15 residues. This CDR3 is CSVAGTLSSYNEQFF.

This clonotype is called medium-sized (0.01 to 0.1%) based on its frequency. V and J are TRBV19 and TRBJ1-4. CDR1 is LNHDA, CDR2 SQIVND, per germline (reference sequence). The CDR3 runs 15 residues. CDR3 sequence reads: CASSNLGATNEKLFF.

The chain uses TRBV27 and TRBJ1-4. Per the germline V gene, CDR1 is MNHEY and CDR2 is SMNVEV (reference sequence). The CDR3 spans 15 residues. The CDR3 here is CASRISGWTNEKLFF.

The V call is TRBV12-3 or TRBV12-4, the J call TRBJ2-3; TCRdb indicates TRBD2, and absent DNA this call remains unverified. The CDR3 is 17 amino acids. The chain's CDR3 is CASSLVRGRDSTDTQYF.

This clonotype shows up as medium-sized by frequency. The chain carries TRBV29-1 and TRBJ1-1; TCRdb selects TRBD1, and the lack of DNA leaves this call unchecked. There are 12 residues in the CDR3. The germline gives CDR1 SQVTM, CDR2 ANQGSEA. CDR3: CSVAGRGTEAFF.

The V call is TRBV19, the J call TRBJ2-4; TCRdb's assignment of TRBD1 cannot be checked, as there is no DNA. The CDR3 has 17 residues. The germline CDR1 and CDR2 sequences are LNHDA and SQIVND (reference sequence). CDR3 region: CASSIWGDFLAKNIQYF.

The chain combines TRBV12-3 or TRBV12-4 with TRBJ2-7; the TCRdb D gene call, TRBD2, has no DNA to confirm it. CDR3 length equals 14 residues. The CDR3 spells CASSFAGGSYEQYF.

CDR3 residues: CASSRGLAVPNEQYF. This chain joins TRBV5-4 and TRBJ2-7; TCRdb's D call of TRBD2 is untestable without DNA. CDR1 and CDR2 (germline): SGHNT, YYREEE (reference sequence). The CDR3 has 15 residues. Variable domain in full (rest from reference TRBV5-4 and TRBJ2-7): ETGVTQSPTHLIKTRGQQVTLRCSSQSGHNTVSWYQQALGQGPQFIFQYYREEENGRGNFPPRFSGLQFPNYSSELNVNALELDDSALYLCASSRGLAVPNEQYFGPGTRLTVT.